This T cell receptor (beta chain) was found in a study of T-cell reconstitution after alpha-beta-depleted transplantation in children. Preparation of the TCRbeta library used unique molecular identifiers. TCRdb used MiXCR to reprocess the PCR reads, holding one entry per CDR3 protein. The data show approximately 300,000 distinct CDR3 sequences, with approximately 10% seen just once and roughly a quarter held by the top ten. V shed 5 bases, J shed 6 bases, and the junction held 2 bases outside the gene matches. Germline CDR1 and CDR2: DFQATT and SNEGSKA (reference sequence). The CDR3 is made up of 12 amino acids. This clonotype was seen repeatedly, ten times or more.

This receptor was taken from a male patient between 2 and 9 years old who had a stem cell transplant for chronic granulomatous disease, so the T cells may come from the graft donor. The V gene is TRBV20-1, the J gene TRBJ2-3; TRBD1 agrees at 10 bases. This specimen was peripheral blood, taken 180 days after TCRalphabeta/CD19-depleted stem cell transplant. CDR3 region: CSAGTGVDTQYF. The CDR3 DNA reads as TGCAGTGCTGGGACAGGGGTTGATACGCAGTATTTT.